Below are 31 T cell receptor beta chains sequenced from a single sample in a study of brain T cells in children with intractable seizures. The method was immunoSEQ multiplex PCR; TCRdb's version includes in-frame clones alone and lacks a portion of them. Counted here are about 340,000 clones, over 90% occurring once; the ten biggest clones make up under 7%. Time point in this sample: blood from clinic visit 5 months post-surgery; TSC patient then seizure free. The specimen comprised peripheral blood, sampled 5 to 6 months after surgery. The receptors were gathered from a boy under two years old with tuberous sclerosis and intractable seizures.

With respect to this clone: Sequence at one end of the junction differs from germline and may be a read error. The V gene is TRBV7-7, the J gene TRBJ2-2; maybe TRBD1 (6 bases). Germline CDR1 SSHAT, CDR2 FNYEAQ (reference sequence). The CDR3 runs 15 residues. CDR3 residues: CASSSEGVNTGELFF. The CDR3 bases are TGTGCTAGCAGTTCCGAGGGGGTGAACACCGGGGAGCTGTTTTTT.

The rearrangement joins TRBV11-2 to TRBJ2-3, with TRBD2 matching 12 bases. Germline CDR1 and CDR2: SGHAT and FQNNGV. J was trimmed by 4 bases and V by 3 bases; bases with no gene match: 14. The CDR3 sequence is 19 residues long. The CDR3 sequence is CASSFGLAGFPPDPDTQYF. Written as DNA, the CDR3 is TGTGCCAGCAGCTTCGGACTAGCGGGATTCCCCCCGGATCCAGATACGCAGTATTTT.

This chain uses TRBV19 with TRBJ1-6; 8 bases are shared with TRBD1. Trimming cost V 11 bases and J 1 base; bases outside gene matches: 7. Germline V CDR1 and CDR2: LNHDA, SQIVND (reference sequence). CDR3 length: 15 residues. The CDR3 region has the DNA TGTGCCTCCACAGGGGGACTATCCTATAATTCACCCCTCCACTTT. Its translation is CASTGGLSYNSPLHF.

The chain links TRBV27 to TRBJ1-6; D is perhaps TRBD1 (5 bases). This CDR3 has 19 residues. V was pared by 6 bases and J by 0 bases, with 21 bases between. The germline gives CDR1 MNHEY, CDR2 SMNVEV (reference sequence). In DNA, the CDR3 is TGTGCCAGCAGGCTCGGGACGGACGGACTCAGCTCCTATAATTCACCCCTCCACTTT. Amino acid sequence: CASRLGTDGLSSYNSPLHF.

The table lists this clone with a few counts. This chain joins TRBV5-4 and TRBJ1-2; TRBD1 matches 8 bases. The CDR3 totals 15 residues. The V gene's germline CDR1 is SGHNT and CDR2 YYREEE (reference sequence). V was clipped by 3 bases and J by 4 bases; unmatched bases: 8. CDR3 sequence reads: CASSSRTGRLYGYTF. CDR3 nucleotide sequence: TGTGCCAGCAGCTCCCGGACAGGGCGTCTCTATGGCTACACCTTC.

This clone was seen just once. J is TRBJ1-2 and V is TRBV9; D is perhaps TRBD1 (6 bases). The CDR3 sequence is 16 residues long. Between the trimmed V and J ends, which lost 3 bases and 8 bases, there was a span of 23 bases. The germline gives CDR1 SGDLS, CDR2 YYNGEE. CDR3: CASSAPRDTYFEGYTF. The CDR3 DNA reads as TGTGCCAGCAGCGCCCCTCGGGACACTTACTTTGAGGGCTACACCTTC.

The rearrangement uses TRBV19 and TRBJ1-2; D perhaps matches TRBD1 (6 bases). V was clipped by 8 bases and J by 7 bases, with 14 bases between them. This CDR3 has 12 amino acids. Germline CDR1 reads LNHDA; CDR2 reads SQIVND (reference sequence). The CDR3 DNA follows: TGTGCCAGTGGCTGGGGGGCGTCTGGCTACACCTTC. Its translation is CASGWGASGYTF. Complete variable domain (other parts from reference TRBV19 and TRBJ1-2): DGGITQSPKYLFRKEGQNVTLSCEQNLNHDAMYWYRQDPGQGLRLIYYSQIVNDFQKGDIAEGYSVSREKKESFPLTVTSAQKNPTAFYLCASGWGASGYTFGSGTRLTVV.

The chain combines TRBV5-1 with TRBJ2-5, with 8 nucleotides matching TRBD1. V was clipped by 4 bases and J by 7 bases; unmatched bases: 12. Germline CDR1 is SGHRS and CDR2 is YFSETQ. This CDR3 contains 15 residues. DNA for the CDR3: TGCGCCAGCAGCCGAAATACGGACAGGGAGGTGACCCAGTACTTC. Protein: CASSRNTDREVTQYF.

This chain joins TRBV3-1 (or the pseudogene TRBV3-2) and TRBJ1-2, with 7 bases matching TRBD1. This CDR3 has 13 amino acids. Losses at the gene ends were 2 bases for V and 8 bases for J; bases not matched to a gene: 5. CDR1 is LGHDT, CDR2 YNNKEL, per germline (reference sequence). The DNA of the CDR3 is TGTGCCAGCAGCCAACGACAGGGATTCGGCTACACCTTC. As protein: CASSQRQGFGYTF.

The chain combines TRBV2 with TRBJ2-6; D possibly matches TRBD1 or TRBD2 (5 bases each). Germline V lookup: CDR1 SNHLY, CDR2 FYNNEI. V was clipped by 3 bases and J by 1 base, with 7 bases between them. The CDR3 contains 15 residues. The chain's CDR3 is CASSDGTSGANVLTF. The CDR3 nucleotides read TGTGCCAGCAGTGATGGGACGTCTGGGGCCAACGTCCTGACTTTC.

The genes are TRBV30 and TRBJ1-5; 8 bases are shared with TRBD1. There are 14 residues in the CDR3. Germline V gives CDR1 GTSNPN, CDR2 SVGIG (reference sequence). Trimming took 1 base from V and 7 from J; bases not matched to a gene: 6. The CDR3 reads CAWSDGQGGQPQHF. CDR3 nucleotides: TGTGCCTGGAGTGATGGACAGGGCGGCCAGCCCCAGCATTTT.

The V and J genes are TRBV11-3 and TRBJ2-1; 7 nucleotides match TRBD1. The J segment lost 16 bases and the V segment lost 0 bases, leaving 9 bases of the junction unmatched. Germline CDR1 is SGHNT and CDR2 is YENEEA. The CDR3 loop spans 13 amino acids. The chain's CDR3 is CASSLDSSGQLFF. The CDR3 DNA reads as TGTGCCAGCAGCTTAGATAGTTCGGGACAGTTATTCTTC.

V usage is TRBV19 and J usage is TRBJ1-5; no reliable D call. V was shortened by 3 bases and J by 1 base, with 13 bases between the two germline ends. The CDR3 is 16 amino acids. Germline values: CDR1 LNHDA, CDR2 SQIVND (reference sequence). CDR3 loop: CASSILPGRSNQPQHF. The CDR3 DNA reads TGTGCCAGTAGTATTCTACCAGGAAGGAGCAATCAGCCCCAGCATTTT.

V gene TRBV18 combines with J gene TRBJ1-6; 9 bases are shared with TRBD1. Germline V gene lookup returns CDR1 KGHSH and CDR2 LQKENI. Trimming cost V 3 bases and J 3 bases; bases outside gene matches: 3. The CDR3 spans 16 residues. DNA of the CDR3: TGTGCCAGCTCACCTCGGACAGGGGACTATAATTCACCCCTCCACTTT. The encoded protein is CASSPRTGDYNSPLHF.

Worth noting for this clone: The same CDR3 can be traced to other DNA sequences in this sample. This chain uses TRBV20-1 with TRBJ2-1, with D unresolved. Per the germline V gene, CDR1 is DFQATT and CDR2 is SNEGSKA (reference sequence). The CDR3 spans 10 residues. Trimming shortened V by 1 base and J by 10 bases, and 5 bases separated the two germline ends. DNA of the CDR3: TGCAGTGCTAGAGTAGGGGAGCAGTTCTTC. Protein product: CSARVGEQFF.

The genes are TRBV6-2 or TRBV6-3 and TRBJ2-7; D is perhaps TRBD1 (6 bases). This CDR3 is 12 amino acids long. Germline CDR1 MNHEY, CDR2 SVGEGT. The V gene lost 5 bases and the J gene lost 5 bases, with 10 bases spanning the gap. CDR3 nucleotides: TGTGCCAGCAGTGACCCAGGGGACGAGCAGTACTTC. It specifies CASSDPGDEQYF.

J is TRBJ2-3 and V is TRBV7-3; the D is unclear. The CDR3 runs 13 residues. Germline CDR1 is SGHTA and CDR2 is FQGTGA. V was clipped by 3 bases and J by 5 bases, with 9 bases between them. The CDR3 is CASSFGLGDTQYF. CDR3 bases: TGTGCCAGCAGCTTTGGCCTAGGAGATACGCAGTATTTT.

This chain connects TRBV30 to TRBJ1-2; D remains ambiguous. CDR3 length equals 12 residues. CDR1 and CDR2 (germline): GTSNPN, SVGIG (reference sequence). The ends were cut back, 2 bases at V and 8 bases at J, with 12 bases in the middle. CDR3 sequence reads: CAWSPDFRGYTF. CDR3 sequence (DNA): TGTGCCTGGAGTCCCGATTTTAGGGGCTACACCTTC.

This chain joins TRBV7-9 and TRBJ2-7; no firm D call. This CDR3 region has 17 residues. Per germline, CDR1 SEHNR and CDR2 FQNEAQ (reference sequence). Deletions cut 1 base from V and 4 bases from J, with 20 bases between. CDR3 amino acids: CASSLDFLGWLGYEQYF. The CDR3 bases are TGTGCCAGCAGCTTAGATTTTCTGGGCTGGTTGGGGTACGAGCAGTACTTC.

The chain links TRBV24-1 to TRBJ2-5, with 7 bases that match TRBD2. CDR3 length equals 15 residues. Germline-derived CDR1 and CDR2 are KGHDR and SFDVKD. The trim removed 1 base at V and 3 bases at J, leaving 4 bases unmatched. CDR3 protein: CATSDFYSGEETQYF. CDR3 DNA: TGTGCCACCAGTGATTTCTACAGCGGGGAAGAGACCCAGTACTTC.

This clone was detected once. This chain uses TRBV4-2 with TRBJ1-6, with 8 nucleotides matching TRBD1. The CDR3 has 16 residues. Germline assignment: CDR1 LGHNA and CDR2 YNFKEQ. Germline trimming cut 4 bases from V and 2 bases from J; bases unmatched to any gene: 4. The CDR3 sequence is CASSLRTGPYNSPLHF. In DNA form, the CDR3 reads TGTGCCAGCAGCCTCCGGACAGGGCCCTATAATTCACCCCTCCACTTT.

J is TRBJ2-3 and V is TRBV11-3, with D maybe TRBD2 (5 bases). The CDR3 runs 16 residues. Trimming left V 1 base short and J 3 bases short, with 14 bases between. Germline-derived CDR1 and CDR2 are SGHNT and YENEEA. CDR3 coding DNA: TGTGCCAGCAGCTTAGGGGTGGGAGAGGGTACAGATACGCAGTATTTT. It translates to CASSLGVGEGTDTQYF. Combining the CDR3 with reference TRBV11-3 and TRBJ2-3 gives the whole variable domain EAGVVQSPRYKIIEKKQPVAFWCNPISGHNTLYWYLQNLGQGPELLIRYENEEAVDDSQLPKDRFSAERLKGVDSTLKIQPAELGDSAVYLCASSLGVGEGTDTQYFGPGTRLTVL.

The CDR3 nucleotides are TGTGCCAGCAGTGCCGGGACAGGGCATTCCACCGGGGAGCTGTTTTTT. Residues: CASSAGTGHSTGELFF. J is TRBJ2-2 and V is TRBV6-1; 9 nucleotides agree with TRBD1. The CDR3 runs 16 residues. Germline V gene lookup returns CDR1 MNHNS and CDR2 SASEGT. V shed 4 bases and J 4 bases; nucleotides not matched to a gene: 7.

This sequence joins TRBV7-9 and TRBJ2-7, with a possible D match to TRBD2 (5 bases). This CDR3 contains 13 residues. The V end was cut by 8 bases, the J end by 2 bases, with 13 bases between. Germline V gene lookup returns CDR1 SEHNR and CDR2 FQNEAQ (reference sequence). CDR3 loop: CASSTERTYEQYF. The CDR3 DNA reads TGTGCCAGCTCGACCGAGCGGACCTACGAGCAGTACTTC.

This chain joins TRBV6-5 and TRBJ1-6; weak D call: TRBD1 (6 bases). The CDR3 runs 14 residues. Trimming shortened V by 4 bases and J by 7 bases, and 11 bases separated the two germline ends. Germline V gene data show CDR1 as MNHEY and CDR2 as SVGAGI. DNA for the CDR3: TGTGCCAGCAGTTCCGGGACATCGAATTCACCCCTCCACTTT. This encodes CASSSGTSNSPLHF.

This chain uses TRBV27 with TRBJ2-4, with D tentatively TRBD1 or TRBD2 (5 bases each). The CDR3 totals 17 residues. The V end was cut by 0 bases, the J end by 0 bases, with 12 bases between. Germline V gene data show CDR1 as MNHEY and CDR2 as SMNVEV (reference sequence). The CDR3 DNA follows: TGTGCCAGCAGTTTATCGGTCCCGGGGACAGCCAAAAACATTCAGTACTTC. The encoded protein is CASSLSVPGTAKNIQYF.

The V call is TRBV11-3, the J call TRBJ2-7; 7 nucleotides line up with TRBD2. CDR3 size: 16 residues. Germline-derived CDR1 and CDR2 are SGHNT and YENEEA. V dropped 6 bases and J dropped 0; count of bases not matched to a gene: 11. The CDR3 loop reads CASSPRERTHSYEQYF. In DNA, the CDR3 is TGTGCCAGCAGTCCGCGGGAGCGAACCCACTCCTACGAGCAGTACTTC. The whole variable domain, filled in from reference TRBV11-3 and TRBJ2-7, reads EAGVVQSPRYKIIEKKQPVAFWCNPISGHNTLYWYLQNLGQGPELLIRYENEEAVDDSQLPKDRFSAERLKGVDSTLKIQPAELGDSAVYLCASSPRERTHSYEQYFGPGTRLTVT.

The V and J genes are TRBV30 and TRBJ1-4; 8 positions agree with TRBD1. Trimming at V came to 4 bases and at J to 8 bases, leaving 9 bases not matched to a gene. Germline V lookup: CDR1 GTSNPN, CDR2 SVGIG (reference sequence). The CDR3 covers 14 residues. CDR3 DNA: TGTGCCTGGAACAGGGGGGTACTAGGCGAAAAACTGTTTTTT. Residues: CAWNRGVLGEKLFF.

The CDR3 sequence: CASSFHETQYF. The CDR3 DNA reads TGCGCCAGCAGCTTTCACGAGACCCAGTACTTC. This chain joins TRBV5-1 and TRBJ2-5, with no clear D. Germline CDR1 reads SGHRS; CDR2 reads YFSETQ. Deletions cut 2 bases from V and 5 bases from J, with 4 bases between. This CDR3 spans 11 amino acids. Full variable domain (rest looked up from reference TRBV5-1 and TRBJ2-5): KAGVTQTPRYLIKTRGQQVTLSCSPISGHRSVSWYQQTPGQGLQFLFEYFSETQRNKGNFPGRFSGRQFSNSRSEMNVSTLELGDSALYLCASSFHETQYFGPGTRLLVL.

The chain recombines TRBV5-5 with TRBJ1-2; D is unresolved. The CDR3 has 13 amino acids. The germline V and J ends were trimmed by 4 bases and 4 bases, with 11 bases remaining between them. The germline gives CDR1 SGHKS, CDR2 YYEKEE (reference sequence). The CDR3 sequence: CASSGDSVYGYTF. CDR3 nucleotides: TGTGCCAGCAGCGGGGATTCGGTCTATGGCTACACCTTC.

This chain links TRBV5-4 with TRBJ1-2, with D tentatively TRBD1 (5 bases). The CDR3 loop spans 16 amino acids. Deletions cut 0 bases from V and 0 bases from J, with 12 bases between. Germline V CDR1 and CDR2: SGHNT, YYREEE (reference sequence). CDR3 sequence: CASSLVVGVTNYGYTF. For the CDR3, the DNA is TGTGCCAGCAGCTTGGTGGTGGGGGTTACTAACTATGGCTACACCTTC. Supplemented by reference TRBV5-4 and TRBJ1-2, the full variable domain reads ETGVTQSPTHLIKTRGQQVTLRCSSQSGHNTVSWYQQALGQGPQFIFQYYREEENGRGNFPPRFSGLQFPNYSSELNVNALELDDSALYLCASSLVVGVTNYGYTFGSGTRLTVV.